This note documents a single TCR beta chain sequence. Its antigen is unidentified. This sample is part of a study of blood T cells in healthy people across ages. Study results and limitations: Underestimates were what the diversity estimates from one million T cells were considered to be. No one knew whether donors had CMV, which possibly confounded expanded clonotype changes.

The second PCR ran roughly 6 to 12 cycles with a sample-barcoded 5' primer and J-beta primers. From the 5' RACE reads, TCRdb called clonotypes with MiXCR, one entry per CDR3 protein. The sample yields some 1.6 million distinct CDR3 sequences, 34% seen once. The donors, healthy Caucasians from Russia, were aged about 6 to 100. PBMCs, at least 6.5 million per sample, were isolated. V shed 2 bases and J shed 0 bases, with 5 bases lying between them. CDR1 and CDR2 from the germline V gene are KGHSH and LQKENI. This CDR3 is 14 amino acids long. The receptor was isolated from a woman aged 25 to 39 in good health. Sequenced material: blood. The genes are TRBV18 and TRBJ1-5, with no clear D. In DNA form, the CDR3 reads TGTGCCAGCTCACCAGAAGTTAGCAATCAGCCCCAGCATTTT. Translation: CASSPEVSNQPQHF.